Listed below are T cell receptor beta chains from one sample, sequenced in a study of metastatic and nonmetastatic thyroid tumors. TCRdb re-processed the PCR reads through MiXCR. The table includes some 40,000 clones, about a sixth detected once. Sequencing was done on a sample of blood. These receptors all come from a female donor with papillary thyroid cancer or a benign thyroid nodule (not recorded which). Some clones in this sample may be carry-over from other donors' samples. Both conserved end residues are part of each CDR3. D genes are given only for firm matches. The size entry is marked missing in some rows and otherwise reads once, few, many or a size class.

j_call v_call clone_size d_call cdr3_aa cdr3_nt
TRBJ2-1 TRBV7-8 many TRBD2 CASSLGYLRTSGRGDEQFF TGTGCCAGCAGCTTAGGGTACCTAAGGACTAGCGGGAGGGGGGATGAGCAGTTCTTC
TRBJ2-7 TRBV13 many TRBD2 CASSFGLAGEALSYEQYF TGTGCCAGCAGTTTTGGACTAGCGGGAGAGGCCCTCTCCTACGAGCAGTACTTC
TRBJ1-1 TRBV6-1 few . CANLKWTGINEAFF TGTGCCAACCTAAAATGGACGGGGATCAATGAAGCTTTCTTT
TRBJ2-2 TRBV25-1 . . CVSSSGSGELFF TGTGTCAGCAGTAGTGGGTCCGGGGAGCTGTTTTTT
TRBJ2-7 TRBV2 many . CASSQPGFYEQYF TGTGCCAGCAGTCAACCAGGGTTCTACGAGCAGTACTTC
TRBJ1-2 TRBV5-4 . TRBD1 CASSLGIGTGGASGYGYTF TGTGCCAGCAGCTTGGGTATCGGGACAGGGGGCGCTTCGGGCTATGGCTACACCTTC
TRBJ2-1 TRBV12-3/TRBV12-4 few . CASSVGGQGWNEQFF TGTGCCAGCAGCGTCGGGGGGCAGGGATGGAATGAGCAGTTCTTC
TRBJ1-3 TRBV11-1 . . CASRTDSMSGNTIYF TGTGCCAGCAGAACGGACAGTATGTCTGGAAACACCATATATTTT
TRBJ1-6 TRBV6-1 many . CASIGDRWDSPLHF TGTGCCAGCATAGGAGACCGTTGGGATTCACCCCTCCACTTT
TRBJ1-4 TRBV27 many . CASSYQNEKLFF TGTGCCAGCAGTTATCAAAATGAAAAACTGTTTTTT
TRBJ2-1 TRBV7-3 many . CASSPPWPYNEQFF TGTGCCAGCAGCCCTCCTTGGCCTTACAATGAGCAGTTCTTC
TRBJ1-4 TRBV27 many TRBD1 CASSPTGAFTEKLFF TGTGCCAGCAGTCCAACAGGGGCTTTTACTGAAAAACTGTTTTTT
TRBJ1-5 TRBV28 few TRBD1 CASISGTVSNHPQHF TGTGCCAGCATCTCCGGGACAGTGAGCAATCATCCCCAGCATTTT
TRBJ2-7 TRBV6-1 medium-sized TRBD1 CASSFASGTGRYEQYF TGTGCCAGCAGTTTCGCCTCCGGGACAGGGAGGTACGAGCAGTACTTC
TRBJ2-2 TRBV12-5 . TRBD2 CASGCRCCWLAGDTGELFF TGTGCTAGTGGTTGCCGGTGCTGTTGGCTAGCGGGAGACACCGGGGAGCTGTTTTTT
TRBJ1-3 TRBV19 . TRBD1 CARGDRRRNTIYF TGTGCCAGAGGGGACAGGCGGAGAAACACCATATATTTT
TRBJ2-7 TRBV5-1 . TRBD1 CASSRSGTGAHEQYF TGCGCCAGCAGCCGTTCCGGGACAGGGGCCCACGAGCAGTACTTC
TRBJ2-7 TRBV20-1 many . CSASWQGMDEQYF TGCAGTGCTTCCTGGCAGGGGATGGACGAGCAGTACTTC
TRBJ1-3 TRBV5-1 . . CASRDILSGNTIYF TGCGCCAGCAGGGACATACTCTCTGGAAACACCATATATTTT
TRBJ2-1 TRBV29-1 many TRBD2 CSVPLAGAYNEQFF TGCAGCGTCCCGTTGGCGGGAGCCTACAATGAGCAGTTCTTC
TRBJ2-7 TRBV11-2 many TRBD2 CASSAAGEQYF TGTGCCAGCAGCGCAGCGGGGGAGCAGTACTTC
TRBJ2-3 TRBV15 many . CATSRAHGNTPDTQYF TGTGCCACCAGCAGAGCCCACGGGAACACCCCAGATACGCAGTATTTT
TRBJ2-7 TRBV25-1 many . CASSEGSDYEQYF TGTGCCAGCAGTGAGGGGAGCGACTACGAGCAGTACTTC
TRBJ1-1 TRBV5-5 many . CASSPGLDNTEAFF TGTGCCAGCAGCCCGGGCCTCGACAACACTGAAGCTTTCTTT
TRBJ2-3 TRBV6-1 many . CASSSAGTGTDTQYF TGTGCCAGCAGTTCCGCGGGGACAGGCACAGATACGCAGTATTTT
TRBJ1-2 TRBV6-1 . TRBD1 CASSTGTGGGYGYTF TGTGCCAGCAGTACCGGGACAGGGGGAGGCTATGGCTACACCTTC
TRBJ2-1 TRBV12-3/TRBV12-4 few TRBD2 CASREREGYNEQFF TGTGCCAGCAGGGAGCGGGAGGGATACAATGAGCAGTTCTTC
TRBJ2-5 TRBV4-2 many TRBD2 CASSQGLAGYETQYF TGTGCCAGCAGCCAGGGACTAGCGGGGTACGAGACCCAGTACTTC
TRBJ2-3 TRBV12-3/TRBV12-4 many . CASSLGEGGTDTQYF TGTGCCAGCAGTTTGGGGGAGGGGGGCACAGATACGCAGTATTTT
TRBJ2-2 TRBV19 many . CASSIDEGSTGELFF TGTGCCAGTAGTATAGATGAGGGGTCGACCGGGGAGCTGTTTTTT
TRBJ2-7 TRBV9 many . CASSPTGDPYEQYF TGTGCCAGCAGCCCCACGGGGGACCCTTACGAGCAGTACTTC
TRBJ2-1 TRBV10-3 many TRBD1 CATIRDSPLNEQFF TGTGCCACTATACGGGACAGTCCCCTCAATGAGCAGTTCTTC
TRBJ1-1 TRBV6-5 many . CASSYRGGGTEAFF TGTGCCAGCAGTTATAGAGGGGGTGGCACTGAAGCTTTCTTT
TRBJ1-6 TRBV2 many TRBD1 CASSFGQGFNSPLHF TGTGCCAGCAGTTTTGGACAGGGCTTTAATTCACCCCTCCACTTT